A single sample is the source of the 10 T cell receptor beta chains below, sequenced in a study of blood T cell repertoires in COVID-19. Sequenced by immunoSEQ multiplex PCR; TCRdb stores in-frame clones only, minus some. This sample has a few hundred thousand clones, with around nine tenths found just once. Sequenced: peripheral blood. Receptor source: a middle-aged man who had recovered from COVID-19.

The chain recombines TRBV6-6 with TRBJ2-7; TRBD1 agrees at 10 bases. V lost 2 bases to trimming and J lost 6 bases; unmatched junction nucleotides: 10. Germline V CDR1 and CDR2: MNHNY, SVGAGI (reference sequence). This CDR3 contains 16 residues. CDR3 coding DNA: TGTGCCAGCAGTTACGGTCCCGGGACAGGGGTCTCCGAGCAGTACTTC. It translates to CASSYGPGTGVSEQYF.

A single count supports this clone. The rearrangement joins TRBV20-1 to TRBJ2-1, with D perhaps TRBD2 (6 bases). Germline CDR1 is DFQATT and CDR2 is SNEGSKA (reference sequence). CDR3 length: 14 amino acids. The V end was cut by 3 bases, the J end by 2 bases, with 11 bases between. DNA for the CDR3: TGCAGTGCTAGTATCGGCGGGGCCTACAATGAGCAGTTCTTC. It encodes CSASIGGAYNEQFF.

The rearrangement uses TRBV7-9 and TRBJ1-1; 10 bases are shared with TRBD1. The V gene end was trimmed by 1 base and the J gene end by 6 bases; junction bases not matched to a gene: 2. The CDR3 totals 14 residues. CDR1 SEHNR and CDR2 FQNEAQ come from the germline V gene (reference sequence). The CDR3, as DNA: TGTGCCAGCAGCTTAGGACAGGGGGCAGCTGAAGCTTTCTTT. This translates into CASSLGQGAAEAFF.

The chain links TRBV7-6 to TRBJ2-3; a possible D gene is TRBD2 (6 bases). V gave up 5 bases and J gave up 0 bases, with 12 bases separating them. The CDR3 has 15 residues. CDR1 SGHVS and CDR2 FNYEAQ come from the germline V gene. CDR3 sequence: CASSPAGTSTDTQYF. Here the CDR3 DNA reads TGTGCCAGCAGCCCTGCGGGGACTAGCACAGATACGCAGTATTTT.

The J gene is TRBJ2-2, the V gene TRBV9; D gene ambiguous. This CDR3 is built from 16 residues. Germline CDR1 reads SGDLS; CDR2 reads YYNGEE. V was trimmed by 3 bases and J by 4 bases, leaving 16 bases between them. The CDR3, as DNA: TGTGCCAGCAGCGGCCGCGAAATAGCCGGCACCGGGGAGCTGTTTTTT. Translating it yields CASSGREIAGTGELFF.

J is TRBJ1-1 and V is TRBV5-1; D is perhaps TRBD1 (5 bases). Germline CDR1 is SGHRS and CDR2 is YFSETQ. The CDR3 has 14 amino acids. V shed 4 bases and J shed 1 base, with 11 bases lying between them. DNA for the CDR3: TGCGCCAGCAGCATTAATACAGGGAACACTGAAGCTTTCTTT. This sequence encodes CASSINTGNTEAFF.

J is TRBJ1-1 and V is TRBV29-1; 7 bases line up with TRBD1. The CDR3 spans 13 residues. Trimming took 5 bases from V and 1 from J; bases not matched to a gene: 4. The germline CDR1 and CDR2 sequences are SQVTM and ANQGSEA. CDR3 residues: CSVMGQRNTEAFF. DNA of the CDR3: TGCAGCGTTATGGGACAGAGGAACACTGAAGCTTTCTTT.

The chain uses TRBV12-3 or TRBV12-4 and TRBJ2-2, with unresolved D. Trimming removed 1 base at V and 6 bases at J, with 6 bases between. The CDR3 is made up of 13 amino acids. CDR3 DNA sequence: TGTGCCAGCAGTTTAGTTGAGGCCGGGGAGCTGTTTTTT. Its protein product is CASSLVEAGELFF.

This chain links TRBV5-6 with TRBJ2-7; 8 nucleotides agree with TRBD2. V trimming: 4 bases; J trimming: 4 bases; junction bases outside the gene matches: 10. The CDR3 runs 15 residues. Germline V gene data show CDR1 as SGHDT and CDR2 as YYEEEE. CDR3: CASSPGFSGEYEQYF. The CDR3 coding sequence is TGTGCCAGCAGCCCCGGGTTTAGCGGGGAGTACGAGCAGTACTTC. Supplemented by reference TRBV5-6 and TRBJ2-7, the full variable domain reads DAGVTQSPTHLIKTRGQQVTLRCSPKSGHDTVSWYQQALGQGPQFIFQYYEEEERQRGNFPDRFSGHQFPNYSSELNVNALLLGDSALYLCASSPGFSGEYEQYFGPGTRLTVT.

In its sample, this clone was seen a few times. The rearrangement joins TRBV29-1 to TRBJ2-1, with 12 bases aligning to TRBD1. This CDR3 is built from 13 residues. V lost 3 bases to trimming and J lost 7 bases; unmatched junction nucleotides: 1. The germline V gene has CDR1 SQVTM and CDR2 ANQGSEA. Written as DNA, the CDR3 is TGCAGCGTTGAGGGACAGGGGGCGAATGAGCAGTTCTTC. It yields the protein CSVEGQGANEQFF.